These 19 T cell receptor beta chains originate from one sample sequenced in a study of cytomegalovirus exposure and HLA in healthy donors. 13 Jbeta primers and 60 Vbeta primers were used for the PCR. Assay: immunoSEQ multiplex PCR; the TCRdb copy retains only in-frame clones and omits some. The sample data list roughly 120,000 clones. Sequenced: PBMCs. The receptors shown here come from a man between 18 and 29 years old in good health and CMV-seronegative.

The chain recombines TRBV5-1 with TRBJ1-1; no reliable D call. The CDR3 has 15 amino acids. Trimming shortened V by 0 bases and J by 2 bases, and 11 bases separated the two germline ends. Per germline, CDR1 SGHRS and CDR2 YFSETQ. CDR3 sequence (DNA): TGCGCCAGCAGCTTGGGATTTAGCGGAAACACTGAAGCTTTCTTT. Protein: CASSLGFSGNTEAFF.

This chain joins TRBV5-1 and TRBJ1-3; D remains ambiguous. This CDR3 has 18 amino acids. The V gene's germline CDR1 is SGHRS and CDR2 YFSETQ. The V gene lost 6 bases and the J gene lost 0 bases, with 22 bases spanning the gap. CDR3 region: CASTPRPGPLSSGNTIYF. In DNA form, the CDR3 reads TGCGCCAGCACCCCGAGACCAGGTCCTCTAAGCTCTGGAAACACCATATATTTT.

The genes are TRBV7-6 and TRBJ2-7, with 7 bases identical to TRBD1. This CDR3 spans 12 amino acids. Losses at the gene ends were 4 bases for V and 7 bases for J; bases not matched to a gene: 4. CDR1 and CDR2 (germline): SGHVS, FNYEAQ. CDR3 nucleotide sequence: TGTGCCAGCAGCTCCGGGACAGCTGAGCAGTACTTC. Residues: CASSSGTAEQYF.

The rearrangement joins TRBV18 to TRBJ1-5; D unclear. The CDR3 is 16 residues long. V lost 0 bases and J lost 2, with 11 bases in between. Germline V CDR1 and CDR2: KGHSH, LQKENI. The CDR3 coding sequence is TGTGCCAGCTCACCACCGTCGGGAGGAGGCAATCAGCCCCAGCATTTT. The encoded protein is CASSPPSGGGNQPQHF. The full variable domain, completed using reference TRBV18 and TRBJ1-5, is NAGVMQNPRHLVRRRGQEARLRCSPMKGHSHVYWYRQLPEEGLKFMVYLQKENIIDESGMPKERFSAEFPKEGPSILRIQQVVRGDSAAYFCASSPPSGGGNQPQHFGDGTRLSIL.

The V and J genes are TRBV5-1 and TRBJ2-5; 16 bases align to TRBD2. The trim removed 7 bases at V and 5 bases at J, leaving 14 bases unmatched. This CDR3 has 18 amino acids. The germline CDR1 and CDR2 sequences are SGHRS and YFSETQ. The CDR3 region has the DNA TGCGCCAGCGGATTCTTCGGGACTAGCGGGGGGGCTGTGGAGACCCAGTACTTC. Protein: CASGFFGTSGGAVETQYF.

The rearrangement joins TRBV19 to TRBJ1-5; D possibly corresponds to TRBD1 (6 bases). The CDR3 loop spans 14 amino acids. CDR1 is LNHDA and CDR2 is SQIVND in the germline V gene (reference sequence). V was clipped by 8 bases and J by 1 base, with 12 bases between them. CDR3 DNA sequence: TGTGCCAGTGTTAACAGGGTAAGCAATCAGCCCCAGCATTTT. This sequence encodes CASVNRVSNQPQHF.

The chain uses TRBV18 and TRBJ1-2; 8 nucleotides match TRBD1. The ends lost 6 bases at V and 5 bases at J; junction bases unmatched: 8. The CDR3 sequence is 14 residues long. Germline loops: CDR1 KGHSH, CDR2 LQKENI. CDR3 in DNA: TGTGCCAGCTCCCCAGAGAGACAGGGGTATGGCTACACCTTC. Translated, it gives CASSPERQGYGYTF.

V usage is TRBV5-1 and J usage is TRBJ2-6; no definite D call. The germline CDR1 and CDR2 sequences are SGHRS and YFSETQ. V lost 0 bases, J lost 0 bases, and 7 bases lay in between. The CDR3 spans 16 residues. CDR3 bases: TGCGCCAGCAGCTTGGACCCGCGCTCTGGGGCCAACGTCCTGACTTTC. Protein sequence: CASSLDPRSGANVLTF.

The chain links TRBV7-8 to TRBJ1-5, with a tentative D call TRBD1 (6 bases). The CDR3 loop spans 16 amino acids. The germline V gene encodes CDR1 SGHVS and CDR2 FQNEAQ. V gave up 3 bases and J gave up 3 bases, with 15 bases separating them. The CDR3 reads CASSFGGGGVNQPQHF. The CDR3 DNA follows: TGTGCCAGCAGCTTTGGGGGCGGTGGTGTCAATCAGCCCCAGCATTTT.

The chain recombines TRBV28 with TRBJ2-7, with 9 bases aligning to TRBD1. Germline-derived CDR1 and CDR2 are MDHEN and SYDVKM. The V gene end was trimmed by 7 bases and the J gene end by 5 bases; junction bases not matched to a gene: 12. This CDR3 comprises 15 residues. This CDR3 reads CASNGGQGIRDEQYF. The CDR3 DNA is TGTGCCAGCAATGGCGGACAGGGGATAAGGGACGAGCAGTACTTC.

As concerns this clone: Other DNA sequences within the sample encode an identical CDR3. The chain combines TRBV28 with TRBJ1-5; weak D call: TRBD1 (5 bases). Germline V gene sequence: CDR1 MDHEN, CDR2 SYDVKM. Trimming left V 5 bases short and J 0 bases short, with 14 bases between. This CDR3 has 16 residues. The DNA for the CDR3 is TGTGCCAGCAGTCGTGAGAGGGGAGGTAGCAATCAGCCCCAGCATTTT. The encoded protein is CASSRERGGSNQPQHF.

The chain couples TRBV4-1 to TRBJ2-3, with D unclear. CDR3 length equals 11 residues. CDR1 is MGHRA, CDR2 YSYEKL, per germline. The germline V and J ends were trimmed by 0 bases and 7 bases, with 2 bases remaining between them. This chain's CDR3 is CASSQDNTQYF. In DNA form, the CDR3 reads TGCGCCAGCAGCCAAGATAATACGCAGTATTTT.

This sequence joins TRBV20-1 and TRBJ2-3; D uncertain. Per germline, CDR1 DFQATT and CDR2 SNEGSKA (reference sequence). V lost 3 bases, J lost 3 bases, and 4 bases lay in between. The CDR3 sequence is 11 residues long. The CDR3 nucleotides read TGCAGTGCTAGGCGGACAGATACGCAGTATTTT. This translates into CSARRTDTQYF.

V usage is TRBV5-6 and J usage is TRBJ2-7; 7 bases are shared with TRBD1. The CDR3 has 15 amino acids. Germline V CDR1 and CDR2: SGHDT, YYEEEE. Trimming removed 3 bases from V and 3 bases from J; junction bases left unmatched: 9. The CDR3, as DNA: TGTGCCAGCAGCTGGGGGATCCGGGACAGCTACGAGCAGTACTTC. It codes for CASSWGIRDSYEQYF.

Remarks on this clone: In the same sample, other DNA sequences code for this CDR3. CDR3 in DNA: TGTGCCAGTAGTATAGCAGGAACCGGGGAGCTGTTTTTT. It encodes CASSIAGTGELFF. The chain has TRBV19 and TRBJ2-2; no reliable D call. V was pared by 1 base and J by 5 bases, with 5 bases between. The CDR3 runs 13 residues. Germline V gene lookup returns CDR1 LNHDA and CDR2 SQIVND (reference sequence).

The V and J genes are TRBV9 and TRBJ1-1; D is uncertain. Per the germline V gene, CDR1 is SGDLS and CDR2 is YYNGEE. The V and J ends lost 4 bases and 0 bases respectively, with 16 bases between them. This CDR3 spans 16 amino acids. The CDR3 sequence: CASSYFSGKMNTEAFF. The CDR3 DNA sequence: TGTGCCAGCAGCTACTTTTCAGGAAAAATGAACACTGAAGCTTTCTTT.

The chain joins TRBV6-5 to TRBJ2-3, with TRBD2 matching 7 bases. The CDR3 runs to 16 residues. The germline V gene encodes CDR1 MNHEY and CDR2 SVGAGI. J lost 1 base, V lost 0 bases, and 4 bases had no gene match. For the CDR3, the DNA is TGTGCCAGCAGTTACTCGAGGGCGGGAGGCACAGATACGCAGTATTTT. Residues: CASSYSRAGGTDTQYF.

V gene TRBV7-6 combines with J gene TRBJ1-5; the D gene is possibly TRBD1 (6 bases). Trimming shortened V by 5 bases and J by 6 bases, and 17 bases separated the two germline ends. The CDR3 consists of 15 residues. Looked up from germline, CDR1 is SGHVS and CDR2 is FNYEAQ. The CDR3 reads CASSQGTSWSQPQHF. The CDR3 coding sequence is TGTGCCAGCAGCCAAGGGACATCGTGGAGTCAGCCCCAGCATTTT.

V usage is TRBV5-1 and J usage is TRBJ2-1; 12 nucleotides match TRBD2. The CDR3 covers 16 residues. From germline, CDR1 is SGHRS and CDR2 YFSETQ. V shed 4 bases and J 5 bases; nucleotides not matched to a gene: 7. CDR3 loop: CASSPWTSGADNEQFF. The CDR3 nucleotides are TGCGCCAGCAGCCCCTGGACTAGCGGGGCAGACAATGAGCAGTTCTTC.